The 15 T cell receptor beta chains below were found in one sample sequenced in a study of response to subunit inactivated influenza vaccine. One entry per CDR3 protein, called by TCRdb with MiXCR from the RT-PCR reads. This table holds about 520,000 distinct CDR3 sequences, approximately 24% found once. Sequenced here: CD4+ T cells sorted from PBMCs, sampled around 5 days after vaccination. The receptor source for this set is a man aged 45-65 years who received an inactivated influenza vaccine.

This clonotype was observed at least ten times. This sequence joins TRBV27 and TRBJ2-1, with 8 nucleotides matching TRBD2. The CDR3 consists of 15 residues. With 2 bases clipped from V and 9 bases from J, the junction kept 9 bases outside the gene matches. Looked up from germline, CDR1 is MNHEY and CDR2 is SMNVEV (reference sequence). CDR3 in DNA: TGTGCCAGCAGTTTAAAAGGCGGGGGGACCCCTGAGCAGTTCTTC. It translates to CASSLKGGGTPEQFF.

The rearrangement joins TRBV12-5 to TRBJ2-3, with 10 bases that match TRBD1. V dropped 4 bases and J dropped 5; count of bases not matched to a gene: 3. Germline CDR1 and CDR2: LGHNT and FRNRAP. This CDR3 contains 14 residues. As DNA, the CDR3 is TGTGCTAGTGGTTATGACAGGGGGCGAGATACGCAGTATTTT. It specifies CASGYDRGRDTQYF.

This chain connects TRBV5-1 to TRBJ1-3, with no clear D. The CDR3 has 15 amino acids. V shed 0 bases and J shed 0 bases, with 7 bases lying between them. Germline V gene lookup returns CDR1 SGHRS and CDR2 YFSETQ. Here the CDR3 DNA reads TGCGCCAGCAGCTTGGCGAGCTTCTCTGGAAACACCATATATTTT. It yields the protein CASSLASFSGNTIYF.

The J gene is TRBJ2-3, the V gene TRBV12-3 or TRBV12-4; D might be TRBD1 (5 bases). The CDR3 extends over 15 amino acids. V lost 5 bases and J 2 bases, leaving 14 bases between the germline ends. The CDR3 is CASSPQDGHTDTQYF. In DNA, the CDR3 is TGTGCCAGCAGTCCCCAGGACGGACACACAGATACGCAGTATTTT.

This clonotype was observed a handful of times. This chain uses TRBV6-2 or TRBV6-3 with TRBJ1-5; D unresolved. Trimming took off 0 bases at V and 4 bases at J, with 16 bases between the two ends. Germline CDR1 is MNHEY and CDR2 is SVGEGT. The CDR3 totals 17 residues. CDR3: CASSYSDGRARNQPQHF. As DNA, the CDR3 is TGTGCCAGCAGTTACTCCGACGGCCGAGCTCGAAATCAGCCCCAGCATTTT.

This clonotype was found many times. The chain is built from TRBV6-1 and TRBJ2-2; D possibly matches TRBD1 or TRBD2 (5 bases each). This CDR3 is built from 15 residues. Between the trimmed V and J ends, which lost 7 bases and 6 bases, there was a span of 18 bases. In germline, CDR1 is MNHNS, CDR2 SASEGT. The CDR3: CASKLNSGTPGELFF. CDR3 sequence (DNA): TGTGCCAGCAAGCTAAACTCCGGGACGCCCGGGGAGCTGTTTTTT.

The genes are TRBV7-2 and TRBJ2-1; no reliable D call. V was pared by 1 base and J by 0 bases, with 10 bases between. The CDR3 totals 16 residues. CDR1 and CDR2 from the germline V gene are SGHTA and FQGNSA. The CDR3 reads CASSLDKESSYNEQFF. Here the CDR3 DNA reads TGTGCCAGCAGCTTAGACAAGGAGAGCTCCTACAATGAGCAGTTCTTC.

The chain carries TRBV5-1 and TRBJ2-1; 11 nucleotides match TRBD2. The CDR3 runs to 16 residues. The germline V gene encodes CDR1 SGHRS and CDR2 YFSETQ. Unmatched junction bases numbered 6, after V lost 0 bases and J lost 7 bases. CDR3 amino acids: CASSLALAGGRNEQFF. DNA for the CDR3: TGCGCCAGCAGCTTGGCCCTAGCGGGAGGTCGGAATGAGCAGTTCTTC.

Only a few counts were recorded for this clonotype. The rearrangement links TRBV6-1 to TRBJ2-1, with no clear D. The CDR3 loop spans 15 amino acids. Germline assignment: CDR1 MNHNS and CDR2 SASEGT. Deletions cut 6 bases from V and 2 bases from J, with 14 bases between. CDR3: CASRPFGIAYNEQFF. The CDR3 DNA sequence: TGTGCCAGCAGACCCTTTGGGATAGCCTACAATGAGCAGTTCTTC.

This chain connects TRBV4-1 to TRBJ2-3; 12 nucleotides agree with TRBD2. Trimming removed 5 bases from V and 1 base from J; junction bases left unmatched: 4. Germline CDR1 and CDR2: MGHRA and YSYEKL. This CDR3 has 16 amino acids. The CDR3 sequence is CASSKGLAGRTDTQYF. The CDR3 DNA is TGCGCCAGCAGCAAAGGACTAGCGGGACGCACAGATACGCAGTATTTT.

Many counts were recorded for this clonotype. V is TRBV5-1 and J is TRBJ2-5; D is undetermined. V shed 0 bases and J shed 5 bases, with 11 bases lying between them. This CDR3 is built from 14 residues. Germline V gives CDR1 SGHRS, CDR2 YFSETQ. DNA of the CDR3: TGCGCCAGCAGCTTGGAAGGCCGTGGGGAGACCCAGTACTTC. Residues: CASSLEGRGETQYF.

This rearrangement joins TRBV12-3 or TRBV12-4 to TRBJ1-5; no firm D call. Trimming left V 6 bases short and J 5 bases short, with 11 bases between. The CDR3 is made up of 13 amino acids. The CDR3 protein is CASSPSGDQPQHF. As DNA, the CDR3 is TGTGCCAGCAGCCCTAGCGGAGATCAGCCCCAGCATTTT.

The V gene is TRBV5-1, the J gene TRBJ2-2; 13 bases line up with TRBD2. CDR1 is SGHRS, CDR2 YFSETQ, per germline. The CDR3 has 17 residues. V was pared by 3 bases and J by 0 bases, with 2 bases of the junction left unmatched. CDR3 amino acids: CASSSGLAGANTGELFF. CDR3 DNA: TGCGCCAGCAGCTCAGGACTAGCGGGAGCGAACACCGGGGAGCTGTTTTTT.

V and J are TRBV12-3 or TRBV12-4 and TRBJ1-1, with D unresolved. V lost 5 bases, J lost 5 bases, and 15 bases lay in between. The CDR3 is 14 residues long. CDR3 DNA sequence: TGTGCCAGCAGTCTTGGGCAGGCCGGTACTGAAGCTTTCTTT. Protein: CASSLGQAGTEAFF.

This clonotype was observed many times. V usage is TRBV12-3 or TRBV12-4 and J usage is TRBJ2-3; TRBD1 or TRBD2 may be the D gene (6 bases each). The CDR3 spans 15 residues. The V end lost 3 bases, the J end lost 6 bases, and 16 bases lay between the germline ends. CDR3 sequence reads: CASSFSRGRGDTQYF. The DNA of the CDR3 is TGTGCCAGCAGTTTTTCCCGGGGGCGAGGGGATACGCAGTATTTT.